This is a list of T cell receptor beta chains from one sample in a study of blood T cell repertoires in COVID-19. The repertoire was sequenced with immunoSEQ multiplex PCR; TCRdb's copy has only in-frame clones and lacks some. The sample has 200,000 to 300,000 clones; over 80% are singletons. The material sequenced was peripheral blood. The source of these receptors is a man aged 25 to 45 who had recovered from COVID-19. The CDR3 runs from the conserved cysteine through the conserved F or W. The D gene is left open where the match is weak. Expanded clones are given a class, and other clones once, few, many or no size at all.

cdr3_aa: CASSESRPEGGYTF
cdr3_nt: TGTGCCAGCAGTGAATCCCGCCCGGAGGGTGGCTACACCTTC
v_call: TRBV2
d_call: -
clone_size: once
j_call: TRBJ1-2

cdr3_aa: CASSSTGGAAYNEQFF
cdr3_nt: TGCGCCAGCAGCTCGACAGGGGGCGCAGCATACAATGAGCAGTTCTTC
v_call: TRBV5-1
d_call: TRBD1
clone_size: -
j_call: TRBJ2-1

cdr3_aa: CASSTGVAGANVLTF
cdr3_nt: TGCGCCAGCAGCACAGGGGTAGCTGGGGCCAACGTCCTGACTTTC
v_call: TRBV5-1
d_call: TRBD1
clone_size: -
j_call: TRBJ2-6

cdr3_aa: CASSKCQRGGCPDTQYF
cdr3_nt: TGTGCCAGCAGCAAGTGCCAGCGGGGGGGATGCCCGGATACGCAGTATTTT
v_call: TRBV21-1
d_call: -
clone_size: -
j_call: TRBJ2-3

cdr3_aa: CASGLEKGKTEAFF
cdr3_nt: TGTGCTAGTGGTTTGGAAAAGGGGAAGACTGAAGCTTTCTTT
v_call: TRBV12-5
d_call: -
clone_size: -
j_call: TRBJ1-1

cdr3_aa: CASSYHGSGYQETQYF
cdr3_nt: TGTGCCAGCAGTTACCACGGGAGCGGGTACCAAGAGACCCAGTACTTC
v_call: TRBV6-5
d_call: -
clone_size: -
j_call: TRBJ2-5

cdr3_aa: CASSQDGTRNEQFF
cdr3_nt: TGTGCCAGCAGCCAGGACGGGACTCGCAATGAGCAGTTCTTC
v_call: TRBV4-2
d_call: -
clone_size: -
j_call: TRBJ2-1

cdr3_aa: CASSLGQGSNEQFF
cdr3_nt: TGCGCCAGCAGCTTGGGGCAGGGGTCCAATGAGCAGTTCTTC
v_call: TRBV5-1
d_call: -
clone_size: -
j_call: TRBJ2-1

cdr3_aa: CASSFGGMDTQYF
cdr3_nt: TGTGCCAGCAGTTTCGGGGGAATGGATACGCAGTATTTT
v_call: TRBV6-2/TRBV6-3
d_call: -
clone_size: -
j_call: TRBJ2-3

cdr3_aa: CASRGQAREAQYF
cdr3_nt: TGTGCCAGTAGAGGACAGGCAAGAGAGGCCCAGTACTTC
v_call: TRBV19
d_call: TRBD1
clone_size: -
j_call: TRBJ2-5

cdr3_aa: CASSPQTGRVNTEAFF
cdr3_nt: TGTGCCAGCAGCCCCCAGACAGGGAGAGTAAACACTGAAGCTTTCTTT
v_call: TRBV7-3
d_call: TRBD1
clone_size: few
j_call: TRBJ1-1

cdr3_aa: CATSGSTGGAQYF
cdr3_nt: TGTGCCACCAGCGGGTCTACAGGAGGGGCGCAGTATTTT
v_call: TRBV15
d_call: -
clone_size: -
j_call: TRBJ2-3

cdr3_aa: CAIGGSGNTEAFF
cdr3_nt: TGTGCCATCGGTGGATCGGGGAATACTGAAGCTTTCTTT
v_call: TRBV10-3
d_call: -
clone_size: -
j_call: TRBJ1-1

cdr3_aa: CASSAPYRGRGSKNIQYF
cdr3_nt: TGTGCCAGCAGCGCGCCTTACAGGGGGCGAGGGTCCAAAAACATTCAGTACTTC
v_call: TRBV11-2
d_call: TRBD1
clone_size: -
j_call: TRBJ2-4

cdr3_aa: CASSATGVPETQYF
cdr3_nt: TGTGCCAGCAGCGCTACAGGGGTACCAGAGACCCAGTACTTC
v_call: TRBV9
d_call: TRBD1
clone_size: once
j_call: TRBJ2-5

cdr3_aa: CASSLGLAGINEQFF
cdr3_nt: TGCGCCAGCAGCTTGGGGCTAGCGGGAATCAATGAGCAGTTCTTC
v_call: TRBV5-1
d_call: TRBD2
clone_size: -
j_call: TRBJ2-1

cdr3_aa: CASSPGGLSNQPQHF
cdr3_nt: TGTGCCAGCAGCCCGGGGGGTTTAAGCAATCAGCCCCAGCATTTT
v_call: TRBV28
d_call: -
clone_size: -
j_call: TRBJ1-5

cdr3_aa: CASSTSLAGDTDTQYF
cdr3_nt: TGTGCCAGTAGTACCTCACTAGCGGGGGACACAGATACGCAGTATTTT
v_call: TRBV19
d_call: TRBD2
clone_size: few
j_call: TRBJ2-3

cdr3_aa: CASSDSHTDTQYF
cdr3_nt: TGTGCCAGCTCGGACTCCCACACAGATACGCAGTATTTT
v_call: TRBV7-3
d_call: -
clone_size: -
j_call: TRBJ2-3

cdr3_aa: CASSGTGTARAEAFF
cdr3_nt: TGTGCCAGCAGCGGAACTGGGACAGCTCGCGCTGAAGCTTTCTTT
v_call: TRBV9
d_call: TRBD1
clone_size: -
j_call: TRBJ1-1

cdr3_aa: CASRPGINSNQPQHF
cdr3_nt: TGTGCCAGCAGGCCCGGGATAAATAGCAATCAGCCCCAGCATTTT
v_call: TRBV2
d_call: -
clone_size: -
j_call: TRBJ1-5